This TCR beta chain derives from a study of blood T cell repertoires in COVID-19. Sequencing used immunoSEQ multiplex PCR; TCRdb keeps in-frame clones, though not all of them. The data hold about 83,000 clones, with around 85% observed a single time. The CDR3 sequence is 14 residues long. Trimming removed 4 bases from V and 1 base from J, with 10 bases in between. Germline V lookup: CDR1 SGHNT, CDR2 YYREEE (reference sequence). This rearrangement joins TRBV5-4 to TRBJ2-3, with D maybe TRBD2 (6 bases). This TCR came from a man aged 60-69 years with acute or convalescent COVID-19. The sequenced sample was peripheral blood. DNA for the CDR3: TGTGCCAGCAGCACCGGCGGGGGCACAGATACGCAGTATTTT. It specifies CASSTGGGTDTQYF.